The present TCR beta chain was sequenced within a study of post-analysis software for immune sequencing data. As for the study in general: Patients had relapsing-remitting, secondary progressive or progressive-relapsing multiple sclerosis; some lacked subtype. Regarding the study as a whole: Included in a set of about five TRBV segments more frequent in patients than controls were TRBV5-6, TRBV5-1 and TRBV20-1. Strong co-clustering by F measure linked samples that shared a preparation batch. In multiple sclerosis, normalized Chao1 diversity was significantly below that of controls.

This clonotype has just a few counts. Its specificity is unknown. Deletions cut 4 bases from V and 3 bases from J, with 14 bases between. Germline CDR1 is DFQATT and CDR2 is SNEGSKA (reference sequence). The CDR3 loop spans 14 amino acids. Sequencing libraries made from TCR beta cDNA carried unique molecular identifiers. The source material, roughly 0.9 to 11 million T cells, gave rise to approximately 520,000 cDNA molecules. TCRdb re-called the PCR reads through MiXCR, storing one row per CDR3 protein. The sample has 350,000 to 450,000 distinct CDR3 sequences, approximately 39% seen once. The source of this sequence is a girl aged 2-10 years with multiple sclerosis. Sequencing was carried out using blood. This chain uses TRBV20-1 with TRBJ2-3, with D tentatively TRBD1 (6 bases). The DNA for the CDR3 is TGCAGTGCTATTAACAGGGTGGGGACAGATACGCAGTATTTT. Its translation: CSAINRVGTDTQYF.